The clone carrying this T cell receptor (beta chain) has at least ten counts. What it recognizes is unknown. V was clipped by 3 bases and J by 1 base, with 10 bases between them. The CDR3 extends over 14 amino acids. The germline V gene encodes CDR1 DFQATT and CDR2 SNEGSKA (reference sequence). A TCRbeta library incorporating unique molecular identifiers was prepared. One entry per CDR3 protein results from TCRdb running MiXCR on the PCR reads. The repertoire holds hundreds of thousands of distinct CDR3 sequences, with approximately 11% as singletons. This specimen belongs to a study of T-cell reconstitution after alpha-beta-depleted transplantation in children. Study-wide results and caveats: After transplant, high TCRbeta diversity at day 60 in some patients arose from surviving recipient T cells and thymic progenitors. The main origin of T-cell counts and diversity one year after transplant was newly produced T cells.

Source: PBMCs, taken before TCRalphabeta/CD19-depleted stem cell transplant. V is TRBV20-1 and J is TRBJ1-5; no reliable D call. This receptor was identified in a child younger than two with acute myeloid leukemia, due to receive a stem cell transplant. The CDR3, as DNA: TGCAGTGCTAGTACGGGCGAGAGCAATCAGCCCCAGCATTTT. This gives the protein CSASTGESNQPQHF.